This TCR beta chain originates from a study of OX40 agonist ivuxolimab in advanced cancers. Study results and limitations: Specificity for antigen went undetermined in the expanded peripheral T cells.

Clones were read by immunoSEQ multiplex PCR, and TCRdb kept only the in-frame ones, dropping some. The repertoire consists of tens of thousands of clones, with approximately 87% occurring once and the leading ten covering around 1.5%. Regarding this clone: Its antigen is as yet unknown.

This clonotype originated in an adult with an advanced solid tumor such as melanoma, head and neck, liver or kidney cancer. The sample here was CD4+ or CD8+ T cells sorted from blood, taken in a trial of the OX40 agonist ivuxolimab.

The CDR3 loop is CASSLGFGEIGTEAFF. The CDR3 DNA reads TGTGCCAGCAGCTTAGGTTTTGGGGAAATTGGCACTGAAGCTTTCTTT. The chain combines TRBV7-6 with TRBJ1-1; D is unresolved. V was clipped by 1 base and J by 4 bases, with 16 bases between them. Per the germline V gene, CDR1 is SGHVS and CDR2 is FNYEAQ. This CDR3 has 16 amino acids.